The present T cell receptor (beta chain) was sequenced within a study of T cells in Graves' hyperthyroidism and ophthalmopathy. In the study overall: Any treatment followed the collection of peripheral blood at initial diagnosis.

This clonotype was seen many times. Trimming shortened V by 2 bases and J by 6 bases, and 10 bases separated the two germline ends. The CDR3 extends over 13 amino acids. TCR beta CDR3 region amplification was performed from RNA transcripts. With the HTBI primer set, the TCR CDR3 went through a first round of RT-PCR. TCRdb analysed the multiplex PCR reads with MiXCR anew, one entry per CDR3 protein. The profile shows more than 450,000 distinct CDR3 sequences, 14% of them singletons. V gene TRBV12-3 or TRBV12-4 combines with J gene TRBJ1-2; the D is unclear. The sequencing sample was made of blood. The sequence was collected from a woman aged 40 to 49 with Graves' hyperthyroidism. The CDR3 region has the DNA TGTGCCAGCAGTTTATTCCCCCGGGATGGCTACACCTTC. This codes for CASSLFPRDGYTF.